This TCR beta chain was identified during a study of T cells in Graves' hyperthyroidism and ophthalmopathy. For the study at large: Staff took peripheral blood when the initial diagnosis was made, before any treatment began.

This CDR3 is built from 18 residues. Per the germline V gene, CDR1 is ENHRY and CDR2 is SYGVKD. The ends were cut back, 0 bases at V and 9 bases at J, with 27 bases in the middle. RNA transcripts yielded amplified TCR beta CDR3 regions. Primed by the HTBI set, a first-round RT-PCR was run on the TCR CDR3. In TCRdb, the multiplex PCR reads were re-called with MiXCR into one record per CDR3 protein. In the table there are about 740,000 distinct CDR3 sequences, roughly 15% of which are singletons. This clonotype was detected only a few times. Across 18 months, stable Graves' hyperthyroidism was marked by no progression to ophthalmopathy. Uncontrolled infections, other autoimmune diseases, pregnancy or lactation led to exclusion of patients. It was 8 to 10 ml of fresh peripheral blood that supplied the PBMCs.

This TCR came from a young woman with Graves' hyperthyroidism. Sequencing was performed on blood. V usage is TRBV10-3 and J usage is TRBJ2-7, with D possibly being TRBD2 (6 bases). For the CDR3, the DNA is TGTGCCATCAGTGAGTCCACTGTGCGGACAATCCCGGACGGGAGGCAGTACTTC. Translating it yields CAISESTVRTIPDGRQYF.